The 9 T cell receptor beta chains in this list originate from one sample, sequenced in a study of regulatory T cells in long-lasting Graves disease. Documented time point: persistent/refractory GD, antithyroid drugs over 5 years with positive TRAb. The TCR library was made from RNA extracted from PBMCs. For TCR beta, libraries came from iRepertoire HTBI primers and Arm-PCR of CDR3 regions. TCRdb analysed the multiplex PCR reads with MiXCR anew, one entry per CDR3 protein. The data contain about 470,000 distinct CDR3 sequences, less than 25% of them singletons. Specimen: peripheral blood mononuclear cells (PBMCs), collected when the disease was refractory, from a patient treated with antithyroid drugs. The source is a female donor with Graves disease.

A few counts support this clonotype. V usage is TRBV29-1 and J usage is TRBJ2-7, with D tentatively TRBD1 (6 bases). Germline V CDR1 and CDR2: SQVTM, ANQGSEA. CDR3 size: 13 residues. V shed 7 bases and J shed 6 bases, with 19 bases lying between them. For the CDR3, the DNA is TGCAGCGGCCGGGACACCCGAGCTGGCGAGCAGTACTTC. This codes for CSGRDTRAGEQYF.

For this clonotype: This may be a read error, as it is one base from a much larger clone. The chain couples TRBV29-1 to TRBJ2-5, with D possibly matching TRBD1 (6 bases). Trimming took 1 base from V and 7 from J, leaving 16 bases between them. CDR1 SQVTM and CDR2 ANQGSEA come from the germline V gene. The length of the CDR3 is 14 residues. The CDR3 DNA reads TGCAGCGTTGAAGGGTTTGACAGGAAGGGGACCCAGTACTTC. Translation gives CSVEGFDRKGTQYF.

This chain connects TRBV5-1 to TRBJ1-1; D is unclear. CDR3 length equals 16 residues. The germline CDR1 and CDR2 sequences are SGHRS and YFSETQ. V lost 0 bases and J lost 0, with 12 bases in between. CDR3 nucleotides: TGCGCCAGCAGCTTGGGCCTACGAATCATGAACACTGAAGCTTTCTTT. This codes for CASSLGLRIMNTEAFF.

In its sample, this clonotype was seen once. This CDR3 is CASSQGGDRDYEKLFF. Here the CDR3 DNA reads TGCGCCAGCAGCCAAGGAGGGGACAGGGATTATGAAAAACTGTTTTTT. The chain links TRBV4-1 to TRBJ1-4; 9 bases fit TRBD1. Germline values: CDR1 MGHRA, CDR2 YSYEKL. Trimming cost V 1 base and J 6 bases; bases outside gene matches: 6. The CDR3 consists of 16 residues.

The V and J genes are TRBV4-3 and TRBJ2-7; the match to TRBD1 covers 7 bases. CDR3 size: 13 residues. The junction had 5 bases not matched to a gene; V was cut back by 3 bases and J by 6 bases. Germline lookup yields CDR1 LGHNA and CDR2 YSLEER. This CDR3 reads CASSHNRGGEQYF. The CDR3 DNA reads as TGCGCCAGCAGCCATAACAGGGGCGGCGAGCAGTACTTC.

Only a few counts were recorded for this clonotype. The rearrangement uses TRBV20-1 and TRBJ1-1; no clear D. CDR3 length: 13 residues. V lost 3 bases and J 1 base, leaving 9 bases between the germline ends. The germline V gene encodes CDR1 DFQATT and CDR2 SNEGSKA (reference sequence). This chain's CDR3 is CSASYPENTEAFF. CDR3 sequence (DNA): TGCAGTGCTAGCTATCCGGAGAACACTGAAGCTTTCTTT.

In this sample, this clonotype turned up many times. The chain is built from TRBV28 and TRBJ1-1, with TRBD1 as a possible D gene (5 bases). Germline CDR1 MDHEN, CDR2 SYDVKM. The CDR3 has 16 amino acids. Trimming cost V 10 bases and J 6 bases, with 27 bases left between them. CDR3 amino acids: CATRSRGMGRGSEAFF. The DNA of the CDR3 is TGTGCCACCCGAAGTCGGGGGATGGGAAGGGGCTCTGAAGCTTTCTTT.

Remarks on this clonotype: A single base separates this from a much larger clone, so it may be a read error. The chain recombines TRBV28 with TRBJ2-7; D uncertain. This CDR3 is built from 12 residues. The germline V gene has CDR1 MDHEN and CDR2 SYDVKM. CDR3 protein: CAGSYRPREQYF. Written as DNA, the CDR3 is TGTGCCGGCAGTTACAGACCCCGGGAGCAGTACTTC.

V usage is TRBV11-2 and J usage is TRBJ2-2, with 8 bases aligning to TRBD2. In germline, CDR1 is SGHAT, CDR2 FQNNGV. The CDR3 covers 16 residues. V lost 2 bases, J lost 4 bases, and 6 bases stayed unmatched. CDR3 sequence reads: CASSLRLAISTGELFF. CDR3 nucleotide sequence: TGTGCCAGCAGCTTACGACTAGCGATTAGCACCGGGGAGCTGTTTTTT.